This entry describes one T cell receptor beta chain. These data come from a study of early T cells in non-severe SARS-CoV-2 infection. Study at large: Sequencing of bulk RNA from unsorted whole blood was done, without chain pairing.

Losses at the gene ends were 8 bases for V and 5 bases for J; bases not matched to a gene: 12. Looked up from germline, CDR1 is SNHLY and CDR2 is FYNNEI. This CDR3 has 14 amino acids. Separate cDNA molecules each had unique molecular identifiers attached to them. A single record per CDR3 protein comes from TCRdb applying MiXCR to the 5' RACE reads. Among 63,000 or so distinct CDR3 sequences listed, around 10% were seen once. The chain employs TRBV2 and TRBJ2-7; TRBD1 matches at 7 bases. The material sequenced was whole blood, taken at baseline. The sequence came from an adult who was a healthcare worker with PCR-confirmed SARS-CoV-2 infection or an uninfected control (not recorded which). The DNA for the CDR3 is TGTGCCAGCCTCAGGACAGGCTACGAGCACGAGCAGTACTTC. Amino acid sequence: CASLRTGYEHEQYF.